This T cell receptor (beta chain) was obtained from a study of blood T cells in healthy people across ages. A J-beta primer mix and a sample-barcoded 5' primer were used in a second PCR of about 7 to 12 cycles. Samples each returned at least 3 million CDR3-containing paired-end reads. TCRdb used MiXCR to reprocess the 5' RACE reads, holding one entry per CDR3 protein. The sample carries around 1,000,000 distinct CDR3 sequences, around 27% recorded once. This CDR3 is 13 amino acids long. V shed 3 bases and J shed 6 bases, with 12 bases lying between them. CDR1 MGHDK and CDR2 SYGVNS come from the germline V gene. These data were also filed under a second study, of T cells of mothers and their children. As that study records: Slightly higher overlap, not significant, was seen in related mother-child pairs than in unrelated pairs.

This chain connects TRBV25-1 to TRBJ2-7; D ambiguous. The sequenced sample consisted of blood. The source of this sequence is a girl aged 2 to 9 in good health. Written as DNA, the CDR3 is TGTGCCAGCAGTGACCGGTCCGACGCCGAGCAGTACTTC. It translates to CASSDRSDAEQYF.